Each of the 30 T cell receptor beta chains below was sequenced from the same sample in a study of control samples from healthy donors and cancer patients. Profiled with immunoSEQ multiplex PCR; TCRdb holds only in-frame clones, not every one. The data show more than 60,000 clones, with nearly 90% seen just once and 5.5% to 7% held by the top ten. Source material: PBMCs. The source of these receptors is a man aged 60 to 69 with colorectal cancer.

The chain employs TRBV9 and TRBJ2-3; the D gene is possibly TRBD2 (7 bases). CDR1 and CDR2 from the germline V gene are SGDLS and YYNGEE. The length of the CDR3 is 16 residues. Trimming took off 1 base at V and 2 bases at J, with 14 bases between the two ends. The CDR3 sequence is CASSVFVGGATDTQYF. As DNA, the CDR3 is TGTGCCAGCAGCGTATTCGTAGGGGGGGCCACAGATACGCAGTATTTT. Based on the CDR3 plus reference TRBV9 and TRBJ2-3, the full variable domain is DSGVTQTPKHLITATGQRVTLRCSPRSGDLSVYWYQQSLDQGLQFLIQYYNGEERAKGNILERFSAQQFPDLHSELNLSSLELGDSALYFCASSVFVGGATDTQYFGPGTRLTVL.

The chain combines TRBV28 with TRBJ2-7, with 7 bases aligning to TRBD2. With 6 bases clipped from V and 0 bases from J, the junction kept 8 bases outside the gene matches. The CDR3 totals 15 residues. Germline V gene sequence: CDR1 MDHEN, CDR2 SYDVKM. CDR3 coding DNA: TGTGCCAGCAGCTGGGGAGCGGGGAGCTCCTACGAGCAGTACTTC. Translated, it gives CASSWGAGSSYEQYF.

About this clone itself: This specimen includes other DNA sequences encoding the same CDR3. The V call is TRBV18, the J call TRBJ2-5, with D possibly matching TRBD1 (6 bases). The CDR3 spans 13 residues. V was shortened by 4 bases and J by 3 bases, with 9 bases between the two germline ends. Germline values: CDR1 KGHSH, CDR2 LQKENI. The CDR3 region is CASSLGQKETQYF. The CDR3 DNA reads TGTGCCAGCTCACTAGGACAGAAAGAGACCCAGTACTTC.

This chain connects TRBV14 to TRBJ2-2; D remains ambiguous. This CDR3 spans 13 amino acids. Trimming cost V 6 bases and J 1 base, with 6 bases left between them. The V gene's germline CDR1 is SGHDN and CDR2 FVKESK. CDR3 loop: CASRRQNTGELFF. CDR3 nucleotide sequence: TGTGCCAGCAGGCGACAGAACACCGGGGAGCTGTTTTTT.

The chain is built from TRBV25-1 and TRBJ2-2, with D uncertain. The CDR3 totals 14 residues. Germline V gene sequence: CDR1 MGHDK, CDR2 SYGVNS. Trimming shortened V by 3 bases and J by 6 bases, and 11 bases separated the two germline ends. The CDR3 loop is CASSDTGPPGELFF. CDR3 sequence (DNA): TGTGCCAGCAGTGACACGGGCCCCCCCGGGGAGCTGTTTTTT. The full variable domain, rest sourced from reference TRBV25-1 and TRBJ2-2, is EADIYQTPRYLVIGTGKKITLECSQTMGHDKMYWYQQDPGMELHLIHYSYGVNSTEKGDLSSESTVSRIRTEHFPLTLESARPSHTSQYLCASSDTGPPGELFFGEGSRLTVL.

The chain recombines TRBV30 with TRBJ2-2, with TRBD1 as a possible D gene (5 bases). V was clipped by 0 bases and J by 8 bases, with 10 bases between them. Germline assignment: CDR1 GTSNPN and CDR2 SVGIG (reference sequence). The CDR3 has 13 residues. For the CDR3, the DNA is TGTGCCTGGAGTGTACACAGGCGGGGGGAGCTGTTTTTT. Translated, it gives CAWSVHRRGELFF.

J is TRBJ1-4 and V is TRBV30, with a weak D call TRBD1 (6 bases). The CDR3 length is 22 residues. Germline loops: CDR1 GTSNPN, CDR2 SVGIG (reference sequence). Between the trimmed V and J ends, which lost 0 bases and 0 bases, there was a span of 29 bases. CDR3 loop: CAWSVPFILGDTNPATNEKLFF. The CDR3 bases are TGTGCCTGGAGTGTACCATTTATCCTAGGGGACACCAATCCAGCAACTAATGAAAAACTGTTTTTT.

The rearrangement uses TRBV30 and TRBJ1-2, with D possibly TRBD1 on 5 matching bases. The CDR3 totals 16 residues. Germline lookup yields CDR1 GTSNPN and CDR2 SVGIG (reference sequence). V shed 0 bases and J shed 0 bases, with 14 bases lying between them. This chain's CDR3 is CAWSVRGSPANYGYTF. In DNA form, the CDR3 reads TGTGCCTGGAGTGTACGGGGGTCTCCAGCTAACTATGGCTACACCTTC.

The DNA for the CDR3 is TGTGCCAGCAGTTACGGCAGGGGGGTGTATGGCTACACCTTC. Protein: CASSYGRGVYGYTF. The chain joins TRBV6-5 to TRBJ1-2, with TRBD1 matching over 7 bases. Germline V gene data show CDR1 as MNHEY and CDR2 as SVGAGI. The CDR3 sequence is 14 residues long. V lost 2 bases and J lost 5; bases outside the gene matches: 5.

This clone has only one observation. The chain couples TRBV4-2 to TRBJ2-1, with 9 nucleotides matching TRBD1. The V segment lost 10 bases and the J segment 8 bases; nucleotides outside the gene matches: 12. The germline V gene encodes CDR1 LGHNA and CDR2 YNFKEQ. CDR3 size: 14 residues. The CDR3 DNA sequence: TGTGCCACCACTTGGGACAGGGAGGACGATGAGCAGTTCTTC. This gives the protein CATTWDREDDEQFF.

For the CDR3, the DNA is TGTGCCAGCAGCTCCCAAGGACGGATTCAAGAGACCCAGTACTTC. This gives the protein CASSSQGRIQETQYF. This sequence joins TRBV7-2 and TRBJ2-5; D unresolved. In germline, CDR1 is SGHTA, CDR2 FQGNSA. V lost 4 bases, J lost 2 bases, and 14 bases lay in between. This CDR3 contains 15 residues.

This rearrangement joins TRBV6-4 to TRBJ1-4, with 7 positions matching TRBD1. CDR3 length equals 16 residues. CDR1 is MRHNA and CDR2 is SNTAGT in the germline V gene. V was clipped by 6 bases and J by 6 bases; unmatched bases: 13. The CDR3 protein is CASRRGRGRDDEKLFF. The CDR3 coding sequence is TGTGCCAGCAGAAGGGGGCGGGGCAGGGACGATGAAAAACTGTTTTTT.

The chain combines TRBV7-9 with TRBJ1-1; a possible D gene is TRBD1 (5 bases). The CDR3 runs to 12 residues. Germline V gives CDR1 SEHNR, CDR2 FQNEAQ (reference sequence). V was trimmed by 1 base and J by 6 bases, leaving 6 bases between them. CDR3 sequence reads: CASSLGGAEAFF. Here the CDR3 DNA reads TGTGCCAGCAGCTTAGGAGGGGCTGAAGCTTTCTTT.

The chain employs TRBV19 and TRBJ2-2; 10 bases map to TRBD2. The CDR3 is 15 residues long. The ends lost 5 bases at V and 7 bases at J; junction bases unmatched: 7. Germline values: CDR1 LNHDA, CDR2 SQIVND (reference sequence). The CDR3 loop reads CASSPSGGGVGELFF. DNA for the CDR3: TGTGCCAGTAGTCCCAGCGGGGGGGGAGTCGGGGAGCTGTTTTTT.

The chain recombines TRBV11-2 with TRBJ2-7; no reliable D call. Deletions cut 2 bases from V and 5 bases from J, with 16 bases between. This CDR3 region has 15 residues. Germline-derived CDR1 and CDR2 are SGHAT and FQNNGV. CDR3 sequence: CASSLIGIPQDEQYF. DNA for the CDR3: TGTGCCAGCAGCTTAATAGGGATCCCCCAAGACGAGCAGTACTTC.

This clone has just one count. The rearrangement links TRBV2 to TRBJ2-3; no firm D call. The CDR3 loop spans 12 amino acids. In germline, CDR1 is SNHLY, CDR2 FYNNEI. Trimming removed 8 bases at V and 5 bases at J, with 11 bases between. The CDR3 coding sequence is TGTGCCAGCGCCTTGAATGGAGATACGCAGTATTTT. It encodes CASALNGDTQYF. The whole variable domain, remainder taken from reference TRBV2 and TRBJ2-3, is EPEVTQTPSHQVTQMGQEVILRCVPISNHLYFYWYRQILGQKVEFLVSFYNNEISEKSEIFDDQFSVERPDGSNFTLKIRSTKLEDSAMYFCASALNGDTQYFGPGTRLTVL.

V usage is TRBV11-2 and J usage is TRBJ2-7, with 10 bases aligning to TRBD2. From germline, CDR1 is SGHAT and CDR2 FQNNGV. The CDR3 contains 15 residues. Trimming took 5 bases from V and 3 from J; bases not matched to a gene: 7. CDR3 region: CASSPLAGDLYEQYF. The CDR3 DNA sequence: TGTGCCAGCAGCCCCCTAGCGGGGGACCTCTACGAGCAGTACTTC.

J is TRBJ1-3 and V is TRBV2; the match to TRBD1 covers 7 bases. The CDR3 loop spans 16 amino acids. Germline V gene data show CDR1 as SNHLY and CDR2 as FYNNEI. The trim removed 0 bases at V and 0 bases at J, leaving 2 bases unmatched. CDR3 region: CASSEASGGSGNTIYF. The CDR3 nucleotides are TGTGCCAGCAGTGAAGCCTCAGGGGGCTCTGGAAACACCATATATTTT. The variable domain in full, with the rest retrieved from reference TRBV2 and TRBJ1-3, is EPEVTQTPSHQVTQMGQEVILRCVPISNHLYFYWYRQILGQKVEFLVSFYNNEISEKSEIFDDQFSVERPDGSNFTLKIRSTKLEDSAMYFCASSEASGGSGNTIYFGEGSWLTVV.

The chain couples TRBV7-8 to TRBJ1-6; 7 bases map to TRBD1. There are 15 residues in the CDR3. J lost 10 bases, V lost 3 bases, and 9 bases had no gene match. CDR1 is SGHVS, CDR2 FQNEAQ, per germline. CDR3 in amino acids: CASSFTGERGSPLHF. In nucleotides, the CDR3 is TGTGCCAGCAGCTTTACAGGGGAAAGAGGGTCACCCCTCCACTTT.

J is TRBJ2-7 and V is TRBV9; 13 bases map to TRBD2. Germline V gives CDR1 SGDLS, CDR2 YYNGEE. The V segment lost 2 bases and the J segment 3 bases; nucleotides outside the gene matches: 2. The CDR3 totals 15 residues. Here the CDR3 reads CASSVGLAGYYEQYF. As DNA, the CDR3 is TGTGCCAGCAGCGTGGGACTAGCGGGATACTACGAGCAGTACTTC. Combining the CDR3 with reference TRBV9 and TRBJ2-7 gives the whole variable domain DSGVTQTPKHLITATGQRVTLRCSPRSGDLSVYWYQQSLDQGLQFLIQYYNGEERAKGNILERFSAQQFPDLHSELNLSSLELGDSALYFCASSVGLAGYYEQYFGPGTRLTVT.

The chain has TRBV4-1 and TRBJ2-7, with D uncertain. In germline, CDR1 is MGHRA, CDR2 YSYEKL. Trimming shortened V by 5 bases and J by 1 base, and 12 bases separated the two germline ends. This CDR3 is built from 14 residues. DNA of the CDR3: TGCGCCAGCAGCTCGCAGATGGGATCCTACGAGCAGTACTTC. As protein: CASSSQMGSYEQYF.

This rearrangement joins TRBV4-3 to TRBJ2-6, with 8 bases identical to TRBD1. V trimming: 4 bases; J trimming: 0 bases; junction bases outside the gene matches: 5. This CDR3 contains 17 residues. Looked up from germline, CDR1 is LGHNA and CDR2 is YSLEER. Written as DNA, the CDR3 is TGCGCCAGCAGCCGGGGACAGGTGGGCTCTGGGGCCAACGTCCTGACTTTC. It specifies CASSRGQVGSGANVLTF.

In this sample, this clone turned up a few times. This chain links TRBV9 with TRBJ1-4, with D possibly matching TRBD1 (5 bases). Germline loops: CDR1 SGDLS, CDR2 YYNGEE. The CDR3 sequence is 16 residues long. Trimming stripped 0 bases from V and 5 bases from J, with 14 bases between. This CDR3 is CASSVGTSGGNEKLFF. In DNA, the CDR3 is TGTGCCAGCAGCGTAGGCACTAGCGGGGGGAATGAAAAACTGTTTTTT.

This clone has a single count. The chain is built from TRBV12-5 and TRBJ2-2; 8 bases are shared with TRBD1. CDR3 size: 16 residues. Per germline, CDR1 LGHNT and CDR2 FRNRAP. The trim removed 6 bases at V and 5 bases at J, leaving 11 bases unmatched. Written as DNA, the CDR3 is TGTGCTAGTGGCAAACCCCTCGGACAGGGTACCGGGGAGCTGTTTTTT. Encoded protein: CASGKPLGQGTGELFF.

The rearrangement links TRBV3-1 (or the pseudogene TRBV3-2) to TRBJ1-6, with a possible D match to TRBD1 (6 bases). The CDR3 is 16 amino acids. Germline CDR1 and CDR2: LGHDT and YNNKEL (reference sequence). Trimming took 6 bases from V and 7 from J, leaving 19 bases between them. The CDR3 DNA reads TGTGCCAGCAGTCTGGGTTGGGGGGGGCAAAATTCACCCCTCCACTTT. Translated: CASSLGWGGQNSPLHF.

V gene TRBV2 combines with J gene TRBJ1-4; TRBD1 agrees at 7 bases. CDR3 length: 16 residues. In germline, CDR1 is SNHLY, CDR2 FYNNEI. Trimming cost V 1 base and J 6 bases; bases outside gene matches: 8. The CDR3: CASSEVDRLRDEKLFF. The CDR3 nucleotides read TGTGCCAGCAGTGAAGTGGACAGGTTAAGGGATGAAAAACTGTTTTTT. Supplemented by reference TRBV2 and TRBJ1-4, the full variable domain reads EPEVTQTPSHQVTQMGQEVILRCVPISNHLYFYWYRQILGQKVEFLVSFYNNEISEKSEIFDDQFSVERPDGSNFTLKIRSTKLEDSAMYFCASSEVDRLRDEKLFFGSGTQLSVL.

As to this clone: One junction end disagrees with the germline gene, perhaps due to a read error. V usage is TRBV19 and J usage is TRBJ1-4; weak D call: TRBD1 (5 bases). Germline CDR1 LNHDA, CDR2 SQIVND (reference sequence). CDR3 length equals 19 residues. CDR3 coding DNA: TGTGCCAGTAGTTTAGACGGGTCGGGACTGGCGAGCTCTAATGAAAAACTGTTTTTT. Protein sequence: CASSLDGSGLASSNEKLFF.

The chain carries TRBV5-1 and TRBJ2-2, with D hard to call. V lost 5 bases, J lost 5 bases, and 4 bases lay in between. The CDR3 contains 11 residues. Per germline, CDR1 SGHRS and CDR2 YFSETQ. CDR3 loop: CASRETGELFF. As DNA, the CDR3 is TGCGCCAGCAGAGAAACCGGGGAGCTGTTTTTT.

This sequence joins TRBV19 and TRBJ2-3, with D maybe TRBD2 (6 bases). This CDR3 has 16 amino acids. The V end was cut by 5 bases, the J end by 0 bases, with 15 bases between. Germline CDR1 LNHDA, CDR2 SQIVND (reference sequence). CDR3 sequence (DNA): TGTGCCAGTAGTCGGGGTAGCGGATCTAGCACAGATACGCAGTATTTT. As protein: CASSRGSGSSTDTQYF.

The chain is built from TRBV7-3 and TRBJ2-1; 12 bases line up with TRBD2. The CDR3 has 15 amino acids. J lost 9 bases, V lost 5 bases, and 8 bases had no gene match. Germline-derived CDR1 and CDR2 are SGHTA and FQGTGA. The CDR3: CASSPPSGGASEQFF. CDR3 sequence (DNA): TGTGCCAGCAGCCCACCTAGCGGGGGGGCCTCTGAGCAGTTCTTC.